This TCR beta chain was captured by sequencing in a study of T cells after yellow fever vaccination. At the level of the study: The fractions with low cell numbers were processed using SMART-Seq v4 Ultra Low Input.

Production of TCR cDNA was by 5'RACE template switching, which also added a universal primer site and UMIs. TCRdb re-analysed the 5' RACE reads in MiXCR, keeping a single row per CDR3 protein. The sample holds about 340,000 distinct CDR3 sequences; around 13% are singletons and the top ten take around 3%. As concerns this clonotype: Its antigen remains unidentified.

Study-level results: Among all clonotypes, a small share was observed in both CD4 and CD8 compartments.

Germline V lookup: CDR1 SEHNR, CDR2 FQNEAQ (reference sequence). V lost 3 bases and J 7 bases, leaving 12 bases between the germline ends. CDR3 length: 14 amino acids. This rearrangement joins TRBV7-9 to TRBJ2-2, with D perhaps matching TRBD1 (6 bases). This TCR came from a man between 18 and 29 years old who received the YFV17D yellow fever vaccine. The sample was CD4+ T cells sorted from PBMCs, taken 15 days after the yellow fever booster vaccination. The CDR3 loop is CASSFWGQDGELFF. The CDR3 DNA follows: TGTGCCAGCAGCTTCTGGGGGCAGGACGGGGAGCTGTTTTTT.